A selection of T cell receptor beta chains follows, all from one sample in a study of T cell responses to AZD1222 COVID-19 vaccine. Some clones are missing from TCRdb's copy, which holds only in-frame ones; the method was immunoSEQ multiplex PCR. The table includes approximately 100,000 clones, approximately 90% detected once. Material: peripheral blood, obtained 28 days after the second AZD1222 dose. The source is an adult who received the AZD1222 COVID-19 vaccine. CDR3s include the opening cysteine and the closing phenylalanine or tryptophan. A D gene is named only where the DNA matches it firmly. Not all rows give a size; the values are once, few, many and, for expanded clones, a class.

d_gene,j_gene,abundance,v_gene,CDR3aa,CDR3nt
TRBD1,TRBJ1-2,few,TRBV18,CASSPGLSTGGTGYTF,TGTGCCAGCTCACCAGGACTAAGTACAGGGGGCACGGGCTACACCTTC
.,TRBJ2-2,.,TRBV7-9,CASSLEGFGELFF,TGTGCCAGCAGCTTGGAGGGGTTCGGGGAGCTGTTTTTT
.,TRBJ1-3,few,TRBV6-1,CASSENHSGNTIYF,TGTGCCAGCAGTGAAAATCACTCTGGAAACACCATATATTTT
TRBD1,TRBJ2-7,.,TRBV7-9,CASSSDRRAYYEQYF,TGTGCCAGCAGCTCGGACAGGCGGGCCTACTACGAGCAGTACTTC
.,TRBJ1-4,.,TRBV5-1,CASGGGPNEKLFF,TGCGCCAGCGGCGGGGGGCCGAATGAAAAACTGTTTTTT
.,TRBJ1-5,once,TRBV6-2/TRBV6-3,CASSPRQLDQPQHF,TGTGCCAGCAGTCCCCGACAGTTGGATCAGCCCCAGCATTTT
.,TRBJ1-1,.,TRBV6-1,CASSESLEEGACTEAFF,TGTGCCAGCAGTGAATCTCTCGAGGAGGGAGCGTGTACTGAAGCTTTCTTT
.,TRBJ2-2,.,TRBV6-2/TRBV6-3,CASSYGGGSHGELFF,TGTGCCAGCAGTTATGGTGGAGGGTCTCACGGGGAGCTGTTTTTT
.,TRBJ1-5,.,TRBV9,CASSVSGGGGQPQHF,TGTGCCAGCAGCGTGTCCGGGGGGGGAGGTCAGCCCCAGCATTTT
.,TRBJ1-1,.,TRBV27,CASSSLPGDTEAFF,TGTGCCAGCAGTTCCCTCCCAGGGGATACTGAAGCTTTCTTT
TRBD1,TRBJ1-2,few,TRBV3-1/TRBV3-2,CASSQELGTGGFYGYTF,TGTGCCAGCAGCCAAGAATTAGGGACAGGGGGCTTCTATGGCTACACCTTC
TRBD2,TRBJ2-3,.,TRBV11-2,CASSSPPGGGARDTQYF,TGTGCCAGCAGCTCACCTCCAGGCGGGGGGGCGAGAGATACGCAGTATTTT
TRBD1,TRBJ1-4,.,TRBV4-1,CASSRTGGTNEKLFF,TGCGCCAGCAGCCGAACAGGGGGTACTAATGAAAAACTGTTTTTT
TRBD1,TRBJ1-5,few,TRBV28,CASSFLDRGLNQPQHF,TGTGCCAGCAGTTTCCTCGACAGGGGATTGAATCAGCCCCAGCATTTT
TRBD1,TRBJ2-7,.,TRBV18,CASSPLVTGGSGEQYF,TGTGCCAGCTCACCACTGGTGACAGGGGGCTCGGGGGAGCAGTACTTC